This is a list of T cell receptor beta chains from one sample in a study of blood T cell repertoires in COVID-19. Repertoires were generated with immunoSEQ multiplex PCR, while TCRdb's copy carries only in-frame clones and drops some. The sample contains 25,000 to 35,000 clones, about 91% of which appear only once. Sequenced material: peripheral blood. Receptors were obtained from a man older than 75 with acute or convalescent COVID-19. CDR3s include the opening cysteine and the closing phenylalanine or tryptophan. Each record gives: J gene, clone size, CDR3 length, D gene, V gene, CDR3 protein, CDR3 DNA. A D gene is named only where the DNA matches it firmly. Only part of the rows carry a size: once, few, many, or a class if the clone is expanded.

j_gene: TRBJ2-1
abundance: few
len: 16
d_gene: -
v_gene: TRBV7-2
CDR3aa: CASKYTSGSMYNEQFF
CDR3nt: TGTGCCAGCAAATACACAAGCGGAAGCATGTACAATGAGCAGTTCTTC

j_gene: TRBJ2-2
abundance: -
len: 15
d_gene: -
v_gene: TRBV7-2
CDR3aa: CASSLALANTGELFF
CDR3nt: TGTGCCAGCAGCTTAGCACTGGCGAACACCGGGGAGCTGTTTTTT

j_gene: TRBJ1-5
abundance: -
len: 14
d_gene: -
v_gene: TRBV2
CDR3aa: CASSEGRINQPQHF
CDR3nt: TGTGCCAGCAGTGAAGGCAGGATCAATCAGCCCCAGCATTTT

j_gene: TRBJ2-7
abundance: -
len: 15
d_gene: TRBD2
v_gene: TRBV5-6
CDR3aa: CASSSFRTRGYEQYF
CDR3nt: TGTGCCAGCAGCTCCTTTCGGACTAGGGGTTACGAGCAGTACTTC

j_gene: TRBJ2-3
abundance: once
len: 15
d_gene: TRBD1
v_gene: TRBV12-5
CDR3aa: CASGTGTGLTDTQYF
CDR3nt: TGTGCTAGTGGTACCGGGACAGGACTCACAGATACGCAGTATTTT

j_gene: TRBJ2-1
abundance: -
len: 22
d_gene: TRBD1
v_gene: TRBV18
CDR3aa: CASSPYNLDRTALADLANEQFF
CDR3nt: TGTGCCAGCTCGCCTTACAATCTGGACAGGACTGCTCTAGCAGACTTGGCGAATGAGCAGTTCTTC

j_gene: TRBJ2-7
abundance: few
len: 15
d_gene: -
v_gene: TRBV18
CDR3aa: CASSPNELPSREQYF
CDR3nt: TGTGCCAGCTCACCAAATGAACTCCCCTCGCGGGAGCAGTACTTC

j_gene: TRBJ2-7
abundance: -
len: 13
d_gene: -
v_gene: TRBV19
CDR3aa: CASSMSTSYEQYF
CDR3nt: TGTGCCAGTAGTATGAGCACTTCCTACGAGCAGTACTTC

j_gene: TRBJ2-7
abundance: -
len: 15
d_gene: TRBD1
v_gene: TRBV28
CDR3aa: CASSPPGQGAVEQYF
CDR3nt: TGTGCCAGCAGTCCCCCGGGACAGGGGGCAGTTGAGCAGTACTTC

j_gene: TRBJ2-7
abundance: once
len: 14
d_gene: -
v_gene: TRBV13
CDR3aa: CASSLGSGTGEQYF
CDR3nt: TGTGCCAGCAGCTTAGGGTCGGGTACAGGCGAGCAGTACTTC

j_gene: TRBJ1-1
abundance: few
len: 14
d_gene: -
v_gene: TRBV7-9
CDR3aa: CASSLGLGGTEAFF
CDR3nt: TGTGCCAGCAGCTTAGGCCTTGGAGGTACTGAAGCTTTCTTT

j_gene: TRBJ2-1
abundance: -
len: 16
d_gene: -
v_gene: TRBV5-1
CDR3aa: CASSTGLTLSYNEQFF
CDR3nt: TGCGCCAGCAGCACGGGACTCACTCTGTCCTACAATGAGCAGTTCTTC

j_gene: TRBJ2-2
abundance: -
len: 16
d_gene: TRBD2
v_gene: TRBV7-8
CDR3aa: CASSLRGLAATGELFF
CDR3nt: TGTGCCAGCAGCTTGCGGGGACTAGCGGCAACCGGGGAGCTGTTTTTT

j_gene: TRBJ1-4
abundance: -
len: 13
d_gene: -
v_gene: TRBV2
CDR3aa: CASGRDMSEKLFF
CDR3nt: TGTGCCAGCGGCAGAGACATGAGTGAAAAACTGTTTTTT

j_gene: TRBJ1-1
abundance: -
len: 15
d_gene: -
v_gene: TRBV6-5
CDR3aa: CASSYLSDRNTEAFF
CDR3nt: TGTGCCAGCAGTTACCTCTCGGACAGGAACACTGAAGCTTTCTTT

j_gene: TRBJ2-5
abundance: -
len: 14
d_gene: TRBD1
v_gene: TRBV19
CDR3aa: CASSMWDSRETQYF
CDR3nt: TGTGCCAGTAGTATGTGGGACAGTCGAGAGACCCAGTACTTC

j_gene: TRBJ2-5
abundance: -
len: 15
d_gene: TRBD1
v_gene: TRBV6-1
CDR3aa: CASSEIQGARETQYF
CDR3nt: TGTGCCAGCAGTGAAATCCAGGGGGCAAGGGAGACCCAGTACTTC

j_gene: TRBJ2-7
abundance: -
len: 15
d_gene: TRBD2
v_gene: TRBV11-3
CDR3aa: CASSLGLAGVSEQYF
CDR3nt: TGTGCCAGCAGTCTAGGACTAGCGGGAGTATCCGAGCAGTACTTC

j_gene: TRBJ1-5
abundance: -
len: 12
d_gene: -
v_gene: TRBV28
CDR3aa: CASSPLRVSQHF
CDR3nt: TGTGCCAGCAGTCCCCTGAGGGTATCCCAGCATTTT

j_gene: TRBJ1-4
abundance: -
len: 14
d_gene: -
v_gene: TRBV7-2
CDR3aa: CASSLGGFLDKLFF
CDR3nt: TGTGCCAGCAGCCTGGGGGGTTTCTTAGATAAACTGTTTTTT

j_gene: TRBJ1-6
abundance: -
len: 13
d_gene: -
v_gene: TRBV16
CDR3aa: CASRPGVRSPLHF
CDR3nt: TGTGCCAGCAGACCAGGGGTGAGGTCACCCCTCCACTTT

j_gene: TRBJ2-2
abundance: -
len: 13
d_gene: -
v_gene: TRBV30
CDR3aa: CAWSLGAGGELFF
CDR3nt: TGTGCCTGGAGTTTGGGTGCGGGCGGGGAGCTGTTTTTT

j_gene: TRBJ1-1
abundance: -
len: 13
d_gene: TRBD1
v_gene: TRBV10-1
CDR3aa: CASSPGQGTIAFF
CDR3nt: TGCGCCAGCAGTCCCGGACAGGGGACGATTGCTTTCTTT

j_gene: TRBJ2-5
abundance: once
len: 15
d_gene: TRBD1
v_gene: TRBV2
CDR3aa: CASRGRTGTQETQYF
CDR3nt: TGTGCCAGCAGGGGCAGGACAGGGACTCAAGAGACCCAGTACTTC

j_gene: TRBJ2-5
abundance: -
len: 15
d_gene: -
v_gene: TRBV18
CDR3aa: CASSPPALSGRPQYF
CDR3nt: TGTGCCAGCTCACCACCGGCGCTCTCGGGGAGACCCCAGTACTTC

j_gene: TRBJ1-2
abundance: -
len: 16
d_gene: TRBD1
v_gene: TRBV7-8
CDR3aa: CASSLVGGQSNYGYTF
CDR3nt: TGTGCCAGCAGCTTAGTTGGGGGACAGAGCAACTATGGCTACACCTTC

j_gene: TRBJ1-2
abundance: -
len: 15
d_gene: -
v_gene: TRBV5-1
CDR3aa: CASSPRPVANYGYTF
CDR3nt: TGCGCCAGCAGCCCCCGTCCGGTAGCTAACTATGGCTACACCTTC

j_gene: TRBJ2-1
abundance: -
len: 17
d_gene: TRBD1
v_gene: TRBV28
CDR3aa: CASSSNRGVRSYNEQFF
CDR3nt: TGTGCCAGCAGTTCCAACAGGGGGGTCAGATCCTACAATGAGCAGTTCTTC

j_gene: TRBJ1-1
abundance: -
len: 16
d_gene: -
v_gene: TRBV18
CDR3aa: CASSPRAGELNTEAFF
CDR3nt: TGTGCCAGCTCACCACGCGCAGGGGAGTTAAACACTGAAGCTTTCTTT

j_gene: TRBJ1-2
abundance: few
len: 13
d_gene: TRBD1
v_gene: TRBV2
CDR3aa: CASRTDRDHGYTF
CDR3nt: TGTGCCAGCAGAACGGACAGGGATCATGGCTACACCTTC

j_gene: TRBJ2-1
abundance: -
len: 13
d_gene: -
v_gene: TRBV29-1
CDR3aa: CSAETRVTGEQFF
CDR3nt: TGCAGCGCAGAGACACGCGTTACGGGGGAGCAGTTCTTC

j_gene: TRBJ1-6
abundance: -
len: 15
d_gene: TRBD1
v_gene: TRBV11-2
CDR3aa: CASSPRTGGNSPLHF
CDR3nt: TGTGCCAGCAGCCCCAGGACAGGGGGAAATTCACCCCTCCACTTT

j_gene: TRBJ2-5
abundance: -
len: 12
d_gene: -
v_gene: TRBV18
CDR3aa: CASSPVQETQYF
CDR3nt: TGTGCCAGCTCACCAGTACAAGAGACCCAGTACTTC

j_gene: TRBJ2-7
abundance: -
len: 12
d_gene: -
v_gene: TRBV28
CDR3aa: CASSRGPLEQYF
CDR3nt: TGTGCCAGCTCCCGAGGGCCCCTCGAGCAGTACTTC

j_gene: TRBJ1-1
abundance: once
len: 13
d_gene: -
v_gene: TRBV25-1
CDR3aa: CASSDWADTEAFF
CDR3nt: TGTGCCAGCAGTGATTGGGCAGACACTGAAGCTTTCTTT

j_gene: TRBJ2-3
abundance: -
len: 14
d_gene: -
v_gene: TRBV6-5
CDR3aa: CASSSRVSTDTQYF
CDR3nt: TGTGCCAGCAGCTCGCGAGTTAGCACAGATACGCAGTATTTT

j_gene: TRBJ1-1
abundance: -
len: 11
d_gene: -
v_gene: TRBV28
CDR3aa: CASSWRGEAFF
CDR3nt: TGTGCCAGCAGTTGGCGGGGGGAAGCTTTCTTT

j_gene: TRBJ1-3
abundance: -
len: 14
d_gene: -
v_gene: TRBV5-1
CDR3aa: CASSPQGSGNTIYF
CDR3nt: TGCGCCAGCAGCCCGCAGGGGTCTGGAAACACCATATATTTT

j_gene: TRBJ2-5
abundance: -
len: 14
d_gene: -
v_gene: TRBV28
CDR3aa: CASSLPDSSETQYF
CDR3nt: TGTGCCAGCAGTTTACCCGACAGCTCAGAGACCCAGTACTTC

j_gene: TRBJ2-7
abundance: few
len: 18
d_gene: TRBD1
v_gene: TRBV25-1
CDR3aa: CASSAAPLGQGSLYEQYF
CDR3nt: TGTGCCAGCAGTGCCGCACCCCTCGGACAGGGCTCATTGTACGAGCAGTACTTC

j_gene: TRBJ1-5
abundance: -
len: 14
d_gene: -
v_gene: TRBV18
CDR3aa: CASSPSGGNQPQHF
CDR3nt: TGTGCCAGCTCACCTTCCGGTGGCAATCAGCCCCAGCATTTT

j_gene: TRBJ1-3
abundance: -
len: 15
d_gene: -
v_gene: TRBV18
CDR3aa: CASSPSNTGGNTIYF
CDR3nt: TGTGCCAGCTCACCAAGCAATACAGGCGGAAACACCATATATTTT

j_gene: TRBJ1-3
abundance: -
len: 15
d_gene: -
v_gene: TRBV6-1
CDR3aa: CASREAGGWGNTIYF
CDR3nt: TGTGCCAGCCGTGAAGCGGGAGGTTGGGGAAACACCATATATTTT

j_gene: TRBJ1-3
abundance: -
len: 15
d_gene: -
v_gene: TRBV6-6
CDR3aa: CASSLNQGAGNTIYF
CDR3nt: TGTGCCAGCTCCCTGAATCAAGGGGCTGGAAACACCATATATTTT

j_gene: TRBJ2-3
abundance: -
len: 17
d_gene: TRBD1
v_gene: TRBV5-1
CDR3aa: CASRHNYRGTSTDTQYF
CDR3nt: TGCGCCAGCAGGCACAACTACAGGGGTACTAGCACAGATACGCAGTATTTT

j_gene: TRBJ1-2
abundance: -
len: 13
d_gene: -
v_gene: TRBV4-2
CDR3aa: CASSQARQEHYTF
CDR3nt: TGTGCCAGCAGCCAAGCTCGACAGGAACACTACACCTTC

j_gene: TRBJ1-5
abundance: -
len: 17
d_gene: -
v_gene: TRBV28
CDR3aa: CASGPQTGSFSNQPQHF
CDR3nt: TGTGCCAGCGGACCTCAGACGGGGAGCTTTAGCAATCAGCCCCAGCATTTT

j_gene: TRBJ2-7
abundance: -
len: 13
d_gene: TRBD1
v_gene: TRBV7-2
CDR3aa: CASSVRQGYEQYF
CDR3nt: TGTGCCAGCAGCGTACGACAGGGGTACGAGCAGTACTTC

j_gene: TRBJ1-6
abundance: few
len: 13
d_gene: -
v_gene: TRBV18
CDR3aa: CASSPGSGSPLHF
CDR3nt: TGTGCCAGCTCACCAGGGAGCGGGTCACCCCTCCACTTT

j_gene: TRBJ2-5
abundance: -
len: 14
d_gene: -
v_gene: TRBV29-1
CDR3aa: CSVEAQGLQETQYF
CDR3nt: TGCAGCGTTGAAGCCCAGGGACTTCAAGAGACCCAGTACTTC

j_gene: TRBJ2-2
abundance: -
len: 17
d_gene: TRBD2
v_gene: TRBV5-1
CDR3aa: CASSWQPGTSSGGELFF
CDR3nt: TGCGCCAGCAGCTGGCAACCCGGGACTAGTTCGGGCGGGGAGCTGTTTTTT

j_gene: TRBJ1-5
abundance: -
len: 16
d_gene: TRBD1
v_gene: TRBV19
CDR3aa: CASRLTDRGRGQPQHF
CDR3nt: TGTGCCAGTAGATTGACAGACAGGGGGCGAGGACAGCCCCAGCATTTT

j_gene: TRBJ1-5
abundance: -
len: 15
d_gene: -
v_gene: TRBV19
CDR3aa: CASRVYLSSNQPQHF
CDR3nt: TGTGCCAGTAGGGTGTATTTGAGTAGCAATCAGCCCCAGCATTTT

j_gene: TRBJ2-1
abundance: -
len: 13
d_gene: TRBD2
v_gene: TRBV5-4
CDR3aa: CASSSPLAGVKFF
CDR3nt: TGTGCCAGCAGTAGCCCACTAGCGGGAGTAAAGTTCTTC

j_gene: TRBJ1-6
abundance: -
len: 17
d_gene: -
v_gene: TRBV24-1
CDR3aa: CATSDLLGDSYNSPLHF
CDR3nt: TGTGCCACCAGTGATTTGCTAGGGGACTCCTATAATTCACCCCTCCACTTT

j_gene: TRBJ2-3
abundance: -
len: 13
d_gene: -
v_gene: TRBV5-1
CDR3aa: CASQWGPTDTQYF
CDR3nt: TGCGCCAGCCAGTGGGGCCCCACAGATACGCAGTATTTT

j_gene: TRBJ2-3
abundance: -
len: 20
d_gene: TRBD2
v_gene: TRBV10-3
CDR3aa: CAISAGLAGLIRQRWYTQYF
CDR3nt: TGTGCCATCAGTGCGGGACTAGCGGGCCTCATAAGACAGCGCTGGTATACGCAGTATTTT

j_gene: TRBJ2-1
abundance: -
len: 16
d_gene: TRBD2
v_gene: TRBV5-1
CDR3aa: CASSASSGNSYNEQFF
CDR3nt: TGCGCCAGCAGCGCAAGTAGCGGGAACTCCTACAATGAGCAGTTCTTC

j_gene: TRBJ1-1
abundance: once
len: 13
d_gene: -
v_gene: TRBV7-9
CDR3aa: CASSRTVNTEAFF
CDR3nt: TGTGCCAGCAGCCGGACTGTGAACACTGAAGCTTTCTTT